This is a list of T cell receptor beta chains from one sample in a study of beta chain features in type 1 diabetes. Here immunoSEQ multiplex PCR was the method, and the copy in TCRdb shows in-frame clones only, minus some. The sample lists a few hundred thousand clones; roughly 14% were seen once. Sequencing used naive CD4+ T cells from blood. All receptors derive from a young woman with type 1 diabetes. The CDR3 runs from the conserved cysteine through the conserved F or W. A D gene is named only where the DNA matches it firmly. Only some rows state a clone size, as once, few, many or a class for expanded clones.

D,V,J,size,length,DNA,CDR3
TRBD2,TRBV19,TRBJ2-1,few,16,TGTGCCAGTAGTACGCCCGGGACTACGAACTACAATGAGCAGTTCTTC,CASSTPGTTNYNEQFF
.,TRBV4-3,TRBJ2-1,.,16,TGCGCCAGCAGCCGCCAGCGGAGTAGCTCCTACAATGAGCAGTTCTTC,CASSRQRSSSYNEQFF
TRBD2,TRBV18,TRBJ2-1,few,18,TGTGCCAGCTCCCCGCCGGGACTAGCGGGAGCGTCGGGCAATGAGCAGTTCTTC,CASSPPGLAGASGNEQFF
TRBD2,TRBV6-5,TRBJ2-1,few,14,TGTGCCAGCAGTTACACAGCGACTAGCTATGAGCAGTTCTTC,CASSYTATSYEQFF
TRBD1,TRBV7-9,TRBJ2-1,few,15,TGTGCCAGCAGCTTAGGGGCAGGGGGCCAGAATGAGCAGTTCTTC,CASSLGAGGQNEQFF
TRBD2,TRBV29-1,TRBJ2-7,few,13,TGCAGCGTTACTAGCGGGGTGGGCTACGAGCAGTACTTC,CSVTSGVGYEQYF
TRBD1,TRBV5-1,TRBJ2-1,few,14,TGCGCCAGCAGCTTGGTGGGACAGAACAATGAGCAGTTCTTC,CASSLVGQNNEQFF
TRBD1,TRBV7-9,TRBJ2-2,.,16,TGTGCCAGCAGCTTAGCGGGACAGGGGTACACCGGGGAGCTGTTTTTT,CASSLAGQGYTGELFF
.,TRBV6-5,TRBJ1-2,few,13,TGTGCCAGCACGGAGGCAGCTAACTATGGCTACACCTTC,CASTEAANYGYTF
TRBD2,TRBV4-1,TRBJ2-3,few,17,TGCGCCAGCAGCCAAGATGGGTCTAGCGGGAGGAGAGATACGCAGTATTTT,CASSQDGSSGRRDTQYF
.,TRBV7-2,TRBJ1-5,.,15,TGTGCCAGCAGCTCCCTGGGGGGGCAGGTTCAGCCCCAGCATTTT,CASSSLGGQVQPQHF
TRBD1,TRBV7-9,TRBJ2-7,few,15,TGTGCCAGCAGCTTATACTCCGACAGGGTCCTCGAGCAGTACTTC,CASSLYSDRVLEQYF
TRBD2,TRBV19,TRBJ2-1,.,15,TGTGCCAGTAGTATATTGGCGGGAGATGGCAATGAGCAGTTCTTC,CASSILAGDGNEQFF
.,TRBV7-2,TRBJ2-5,.,16,TGTGCCAGCAGCATCTCACTCAATCCTTCACCGGGGACCCAGTACTTC,CASSISLNPSPGTQYF
TRBD1,TRBV19,TRBJ2-1,.,13,TGTGCCAGTAGTATCCGGACAGGGACGTACGAGTTCTTC,CASSIRTGTYEFF
TRBD2,TRBV30,TRBJ2-3,.,14,TGTGCCTGGAGTGCAGGACTAGCGTCAGATACGCAGTATTTT,CAWSAGLASDTQYF
.,TRBV11-2,TRBJ2-1,.,13,TGTGCCAGCAGCTTATTCCCCAGGCCGGAGCAGTTCTTC,CASSLFPRPEQFF
TRBD2,TRBV27,TRBJ2-7,.,16,TGTGCCAGCAGTTTCTCCCCGCTAGCGGGAGGCTACGAGCAGTACTTC,CASSFSPLAGGYEQYF